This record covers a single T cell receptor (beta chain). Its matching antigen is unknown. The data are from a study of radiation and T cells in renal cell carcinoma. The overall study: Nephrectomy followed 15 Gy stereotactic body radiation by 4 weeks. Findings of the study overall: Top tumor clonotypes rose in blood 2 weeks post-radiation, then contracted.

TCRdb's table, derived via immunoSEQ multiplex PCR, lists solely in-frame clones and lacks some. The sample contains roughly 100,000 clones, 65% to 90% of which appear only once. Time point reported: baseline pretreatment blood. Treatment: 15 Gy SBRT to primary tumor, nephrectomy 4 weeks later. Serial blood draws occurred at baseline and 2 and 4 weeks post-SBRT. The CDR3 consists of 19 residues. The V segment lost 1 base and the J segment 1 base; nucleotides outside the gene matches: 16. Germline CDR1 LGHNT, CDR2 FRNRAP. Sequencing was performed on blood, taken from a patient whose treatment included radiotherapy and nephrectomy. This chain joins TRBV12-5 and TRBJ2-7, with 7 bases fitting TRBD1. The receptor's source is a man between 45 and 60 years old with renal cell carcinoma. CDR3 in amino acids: CASGLAKAKLRGSSYEQYF. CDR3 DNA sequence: TGTGCTAGTGGTTTGGCAAAAGCGAAACTCAGGGGGAGTTCCTACGAGCAGTACTTC.